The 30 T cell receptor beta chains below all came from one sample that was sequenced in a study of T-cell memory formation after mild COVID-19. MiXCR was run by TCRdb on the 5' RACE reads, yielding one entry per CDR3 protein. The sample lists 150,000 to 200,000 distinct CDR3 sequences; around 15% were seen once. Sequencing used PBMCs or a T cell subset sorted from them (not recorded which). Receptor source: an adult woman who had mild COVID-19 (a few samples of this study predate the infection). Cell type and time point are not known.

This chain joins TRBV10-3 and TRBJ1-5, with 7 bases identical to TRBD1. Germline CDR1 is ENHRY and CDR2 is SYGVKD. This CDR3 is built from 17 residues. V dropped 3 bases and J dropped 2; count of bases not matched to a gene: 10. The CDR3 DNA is TGTGCCATCAGTGATTCAGACAGGGCTAGGGGCAATCAGCCCCAGCATTTT. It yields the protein CAISDSDRARGNQPQHF.

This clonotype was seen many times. CDR3 nucleotide sequence: TGTGCCAGCAGCGAGCCAGCGGGGTACACAGATACGCAGTATTTT. This encodes CASSEPAGYTDTQYF. The rearrangement links TRBV9 to TRBJ2-3; TRBD2 agrees at 7 bases. V dropped 3 bases and J dropped 2; count of bases not matched to a gene: 6. Germline CDR1 is SGDLS and CDR2 is YYNGEE. The CDR3 has 15 amino acids.

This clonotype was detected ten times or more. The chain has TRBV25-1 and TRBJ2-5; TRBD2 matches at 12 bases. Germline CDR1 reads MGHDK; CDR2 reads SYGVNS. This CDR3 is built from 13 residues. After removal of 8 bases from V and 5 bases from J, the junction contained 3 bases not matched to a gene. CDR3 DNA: TGTGCCAGCCTAGCGGGGGGGCAGGAGACCCAGTACTTC. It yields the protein CASLAGGQETQYF.

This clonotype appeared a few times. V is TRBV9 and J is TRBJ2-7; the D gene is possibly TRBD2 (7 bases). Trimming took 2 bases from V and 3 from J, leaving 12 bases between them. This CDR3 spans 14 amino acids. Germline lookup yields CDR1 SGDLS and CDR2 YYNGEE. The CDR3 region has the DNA TGTGCCAGCAGCGTGGGGGGGCAGGGCTACGAGCAGTACTTC. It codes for CASSVGGQGYEQYF.

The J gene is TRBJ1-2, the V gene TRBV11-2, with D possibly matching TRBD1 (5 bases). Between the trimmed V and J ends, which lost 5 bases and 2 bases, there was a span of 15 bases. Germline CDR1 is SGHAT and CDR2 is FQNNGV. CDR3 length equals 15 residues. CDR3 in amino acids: CASSMLSGDNYGYTF. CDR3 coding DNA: TGTGCCAGCAGCATGCTTAGTGGGGACAACTATGGCTACACCTTC.

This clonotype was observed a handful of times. The CDR3 reads CATSRDPAGGTDTQYF. The CDR3 coding sequence is TGTGCCACCAGCAGAGACCCCGCCGGGGGCACAGATACGCAGTATTTT. The rearrangement uses TRBV15 and TRBJ2-3; possible D gene TRBD2, 5 bases. This CDR3 is 16 amino acids long. Germline CDR1 and CDR2: LNHNV and YYDKDF (reference sequence). V shed 0 bases and J shed 1 base, with 11 bases lying between them.

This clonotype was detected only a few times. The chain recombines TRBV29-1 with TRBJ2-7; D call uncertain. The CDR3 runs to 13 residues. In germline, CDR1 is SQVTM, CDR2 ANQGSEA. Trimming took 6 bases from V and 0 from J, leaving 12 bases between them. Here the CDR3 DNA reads TGCAGCGTAGCACGGTGGCTCTCCTACGAGCAGTACTTC. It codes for CSVARWLSYEQYF.

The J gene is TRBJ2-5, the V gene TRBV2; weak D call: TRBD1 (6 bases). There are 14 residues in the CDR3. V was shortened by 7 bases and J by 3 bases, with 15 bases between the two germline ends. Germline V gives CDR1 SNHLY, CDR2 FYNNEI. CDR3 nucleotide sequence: TGTGCCAGCATGTTTTTGGGACACGAAGAGACCCAGTACTTC. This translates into CASMFLGHEETQYF.

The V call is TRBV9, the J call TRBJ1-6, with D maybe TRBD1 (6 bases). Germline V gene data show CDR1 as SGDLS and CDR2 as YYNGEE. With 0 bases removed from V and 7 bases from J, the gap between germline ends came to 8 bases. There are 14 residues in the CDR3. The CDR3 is CASSVGTANSPLHF. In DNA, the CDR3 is TGTGCCAGCAGCGTAGGGACAGCAAATTCACCCCTCCACTTT.

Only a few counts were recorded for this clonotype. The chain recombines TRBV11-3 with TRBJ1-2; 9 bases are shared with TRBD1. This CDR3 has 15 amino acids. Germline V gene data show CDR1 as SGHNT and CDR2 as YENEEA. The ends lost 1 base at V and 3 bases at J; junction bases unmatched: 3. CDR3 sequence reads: CASSLGQGGHYGYTF. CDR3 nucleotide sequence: TGTGCCAGCAGCTTAGGACAGGGGGGTCACTATGGCTACACCTTC.

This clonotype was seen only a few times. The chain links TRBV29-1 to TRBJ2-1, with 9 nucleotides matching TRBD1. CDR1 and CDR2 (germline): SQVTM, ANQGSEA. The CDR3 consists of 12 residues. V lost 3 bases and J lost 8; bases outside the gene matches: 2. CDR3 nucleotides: TGCAGCGTTGAGGGACAGGGCGATGAGCAGTTCTTC. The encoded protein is CSVEGQGDEQFF.

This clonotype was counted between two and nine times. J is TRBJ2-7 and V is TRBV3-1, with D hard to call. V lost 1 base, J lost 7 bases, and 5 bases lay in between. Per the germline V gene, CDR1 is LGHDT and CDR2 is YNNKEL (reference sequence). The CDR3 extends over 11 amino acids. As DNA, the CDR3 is TGTGCCAGCAGCCAAGGGCGTGAGCAGTACTTC. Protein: CASSQGREQYF.

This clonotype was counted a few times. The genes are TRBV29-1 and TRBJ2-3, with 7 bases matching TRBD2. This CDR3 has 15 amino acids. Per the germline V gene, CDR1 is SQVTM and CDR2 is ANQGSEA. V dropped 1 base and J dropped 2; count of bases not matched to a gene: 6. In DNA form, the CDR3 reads TGCAGCGTTGAAGTTTGGGGGGGTACCACAGATACGCAGTATTTT. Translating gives CSVEVWGGTTDTQYF.

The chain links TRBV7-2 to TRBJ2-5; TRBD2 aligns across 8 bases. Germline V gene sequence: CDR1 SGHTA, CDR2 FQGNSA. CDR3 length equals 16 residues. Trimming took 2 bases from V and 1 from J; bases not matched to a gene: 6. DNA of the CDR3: TGTGCCAGCAGCTTATGGGGAGCGGGGGTCCAAGAGACCCAGTACTTC. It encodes CASSLWGAGVQETQYF.

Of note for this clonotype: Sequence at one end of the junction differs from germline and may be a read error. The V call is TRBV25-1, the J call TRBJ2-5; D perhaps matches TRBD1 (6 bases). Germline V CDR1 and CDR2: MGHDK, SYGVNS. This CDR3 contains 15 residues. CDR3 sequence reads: CASSDPRTAQQTQYF. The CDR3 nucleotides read TGTGCCAGCAGTGACCCCCGGACAGCCCAACAGACCCAGTACTTC.

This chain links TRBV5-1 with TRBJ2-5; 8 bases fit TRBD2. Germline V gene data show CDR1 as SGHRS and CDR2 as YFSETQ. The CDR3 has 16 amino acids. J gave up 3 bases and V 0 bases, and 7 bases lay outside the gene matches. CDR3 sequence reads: CASSLEPAGVEETQYF. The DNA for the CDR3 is TGCGCCAGCAGCTTGGAGCCAGCGGGAGTGGAAGAGACCCAGTACTTC.

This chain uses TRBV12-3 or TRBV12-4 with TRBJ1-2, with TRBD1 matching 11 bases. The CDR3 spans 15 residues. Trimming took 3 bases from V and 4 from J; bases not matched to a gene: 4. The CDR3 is CASSFGQGATYGYTF. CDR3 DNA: TGTGCCAGCAGTTTCGGACAGGGGGCTACCTATGGCTACACCTTC.

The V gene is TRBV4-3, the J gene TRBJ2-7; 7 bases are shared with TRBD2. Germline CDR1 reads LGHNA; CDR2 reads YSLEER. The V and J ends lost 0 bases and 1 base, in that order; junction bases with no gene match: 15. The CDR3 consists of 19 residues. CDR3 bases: TGCGCCAGCAGCCAAGATGGTGGGGGGGGACTCCACCGTTCCTACGAGCAGTACTTC. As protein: CASSQDGGGGLHRSYEQYF.

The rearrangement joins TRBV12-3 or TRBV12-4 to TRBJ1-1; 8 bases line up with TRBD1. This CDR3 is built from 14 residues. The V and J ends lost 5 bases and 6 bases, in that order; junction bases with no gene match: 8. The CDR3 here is CASSGQGTDAEAFF. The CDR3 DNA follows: TGTGCCAGCAGTGGACAGGGTACGGATGCTGAAGCTTTCTTT.

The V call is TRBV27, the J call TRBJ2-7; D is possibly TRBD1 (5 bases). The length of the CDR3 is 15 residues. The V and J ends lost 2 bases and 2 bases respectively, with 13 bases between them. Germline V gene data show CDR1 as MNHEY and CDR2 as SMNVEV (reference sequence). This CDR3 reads CASSLGTGRTYEQYF. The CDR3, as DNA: TGTGCCAGCAGTTTAGGTACAGGAAGAACCTACGAGCAGTACTTC.

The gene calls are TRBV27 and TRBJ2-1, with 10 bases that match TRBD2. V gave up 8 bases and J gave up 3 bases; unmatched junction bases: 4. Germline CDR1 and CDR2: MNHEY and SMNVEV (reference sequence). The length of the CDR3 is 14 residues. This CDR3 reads CASLSSGGYNEQFF. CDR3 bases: TGTGCCAGCTTGTCTAGCGGGGGCTACAATGAGCAGTTCTTC.

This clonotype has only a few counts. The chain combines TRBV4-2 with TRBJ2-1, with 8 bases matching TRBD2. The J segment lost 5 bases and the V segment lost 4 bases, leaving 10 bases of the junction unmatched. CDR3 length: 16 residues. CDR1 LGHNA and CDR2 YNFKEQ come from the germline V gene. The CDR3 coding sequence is TGTGCCAGCAGCCCCCCCGCGGGAGGTAGGCACAATGAGCAGTTCTTC. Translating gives CASSPPAGGRHNEQFF.

The CDR3 here is CASSQDWTGSNTIYF. The CDR3 DNA is TGCGCCAGCAGCCAGGATTGGACAGGGTCAAACACCATATATTTT. The V call is TRBV4-3, the J call TRBJ1-3; 8 nucleotides match TRBD1. This CDR3 has 15 amino acids. The trim removed 3 bases at V and 6 bases at J, leaving 7 bases unmatched. Germline V gene lookup returns CDR1 LGHNA and CDR2 YSLEER.

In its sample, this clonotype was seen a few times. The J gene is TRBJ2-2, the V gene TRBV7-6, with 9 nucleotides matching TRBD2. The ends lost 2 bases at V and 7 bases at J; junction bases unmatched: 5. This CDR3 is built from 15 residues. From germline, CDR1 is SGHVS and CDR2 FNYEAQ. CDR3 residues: CASSLRSSGSGELFF. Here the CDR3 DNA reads TGTGCCAGCAGCTTAAGGAGTAGCGGGAGCGGGGAGCTGTTTTTT.

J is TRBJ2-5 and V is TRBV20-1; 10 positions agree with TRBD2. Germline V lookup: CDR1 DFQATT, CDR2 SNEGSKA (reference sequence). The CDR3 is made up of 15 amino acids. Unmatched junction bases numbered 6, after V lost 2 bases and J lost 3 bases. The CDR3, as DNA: TGCAGTGCTAGACGACCCGGGACTAGCGAAGAGACCCAGTACTTC. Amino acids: CSARRPGTSEETQYF.

CDR3 in DNA: TGTGCCAGCAGCTTACTTGAATACACCGGGGAGCTGTTTTTT. Amino acid sequence: CASSLLEYTGELFF. This sequence joins TRBV7-6 and TRBJ2-2; D unresolved. The germline V gene encodes CDR1 SGHVS and CDR2 FNYEAQ. The germline V and J ends were trimmed by 2 bases and 3 bases, with 7 bases remaining between them. CDR3 length: 14 residues.

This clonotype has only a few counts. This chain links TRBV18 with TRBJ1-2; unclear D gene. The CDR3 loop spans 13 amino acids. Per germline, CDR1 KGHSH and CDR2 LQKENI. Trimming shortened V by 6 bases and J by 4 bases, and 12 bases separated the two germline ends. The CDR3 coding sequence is TGTGCCAGCTCGCCGGTTCCACTCTATGGCTACACCTTC. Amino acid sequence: CASSPVPLYGYTF.

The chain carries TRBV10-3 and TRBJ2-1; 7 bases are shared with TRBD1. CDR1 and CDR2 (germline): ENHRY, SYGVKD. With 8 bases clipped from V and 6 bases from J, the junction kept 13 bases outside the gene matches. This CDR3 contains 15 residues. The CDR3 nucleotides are TGTGCCATCCCAGGAGGTGAGGGGGCCTCCAATGAGCAGTTCTTC. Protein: CAIPGGEGASNEQFF.

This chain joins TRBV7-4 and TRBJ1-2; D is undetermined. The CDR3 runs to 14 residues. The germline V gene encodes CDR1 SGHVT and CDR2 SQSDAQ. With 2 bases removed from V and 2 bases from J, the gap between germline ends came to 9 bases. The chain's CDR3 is CASSLRELNYGYTF. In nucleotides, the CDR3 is TGTGCCAGCAGCTTAAGGGAGCTGAACTATGGCTACACCTTC. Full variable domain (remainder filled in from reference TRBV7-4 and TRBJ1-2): GAGVSQSPRYKVAKRGRDVALRCDSISGHVTLYWYRQTLGQGSEVLTYSQSDAQRDKSGRPSGRFSAERPERSVSTLKIQRTEQGDSAVYLCASSLRELNYGYTFGSGTRLTVV.

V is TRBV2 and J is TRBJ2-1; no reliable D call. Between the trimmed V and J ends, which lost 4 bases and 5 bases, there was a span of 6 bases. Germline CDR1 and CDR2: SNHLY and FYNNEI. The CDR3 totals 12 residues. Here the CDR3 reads CASSVENNEQFF. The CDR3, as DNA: TGTGCCAGCAGTGTGGAGAACAATGAGCAGTTCTTC.